The sequence of this T cell receptor (beta chain) was determined in a study of T cells in Graves' hyperthyroidism and ophthalmopathy. Study results and limitations: Stable hyperthyroidism was told apart from ophthalmopathy by a model built on 13 V-J features.

Patients aged 18 to 65 had newly diagnosed hyperthyroidism of under 2 months' duration. Uncontrolled infection, other autoimmune disease, pregnancy or lactation barred patients from enrollment. Isolation of PBMCs was performed on around 9.8 ml fresh peripheral blood. TCR beta CDR3 sequences were amplified from RNA transcripts. A set of HTBI primers served as the primers for a first-round RT-PCR of the TCR CDR3. TCRdb recomputed calls from the multiplex PCR reads with MiXCR, one row per CDR3 protein. The table has hundreds of thousands of distinct CDR3 sequences, roughly a third seen once. Comments on this clonotype: Its antigen is unidentified.

This CDR3 has 14 amino acids. With 4 bases removed from V and 0 bases from J, the gap between germline ends came to 9 bases. The material sequenced was blood. The receptor's source is a woman aged 40 to 55 with Graves' hyperthyroidism. This rearrangement joins TRBV12-3 or TRBV12-4 to TRBJ1-1; possible D gene TRBD1, 6 bases. The CDR3 bases are TGTGCCAGCAGTTCAGGGGTGCTGAACACTGAAGCTTTCTTT. This sequence encodes CASSSGVLNTEAFF.